The next 10 T cell receptor beta chains were all read from a single sample in a study of OX40 agonist ivuxolimab in advanced cancers. Some clones are missing from TCRdb's copy, which holds only in-frame ones; the method was immunoSEQ multiplex PCR. In the table there are around 130,000 clones, roughly 93% of which are singletons. The sequencing here drew on CD4+ or CD8+ T cells sorted from blood, taken in a trial of the OX40 agonist ivuxolimab. The receptors derive from an adult with an advanced solid tumor such as melanoma, head and neck, liver or kidney cancer.

DNA for the CDR3: TGTGCCATCAATCAGGACGGGCACTATGGCTACACCTTC. This gives the protein CAINQDGHYGYTF. The gene calls are TRBV10-3 and TRBJ1-2; D remains ambiguous. The CDR3 covers 13 residues. The germline V gene encodes CDR1 ENHRY and CDR2 SYGVKD. V was shortened by 7 bases and J by 3 bases, with 12 bases between the two germline ends.

The chain joins TRBV18 to TRBJ1-4; perhaps TRBD1 as D (6 bases). Trimming took off 4 bases at V and 8 bases at J, with 14 bases between the two ends. Looked up from germline, CDR1 is KGHSH and CDR2 is LQKENI. The CDR3 is made up of 14 amino acids. In DNA, the CDR3 is TGTGCCAGCTCACGCGGGGGGCTCCTCGAAAAACTGTTTTTT. It codes for CASSRGGLLEKLFF.

This clone was found a few times. CDR3 amino acids: CASSLARRDEQFF. CDR3 bases: TGTGCCAGCAGTCTTGCCAGGCGGGATGAGCAGTTCTTC. V and J are TRBV6-1 and TRBJ2-1, with a possible D match to TRBD2 (5 bases). The CDR3 is 13 residues long. V lost 5 bases and J lost 8, with 13 bases in between. CDR1 and CDR2 from the germline V gene are MNHNS and SASEGT.

The V gene is TRBV18, the J gene TRBJ1-1; D gene uncertain. This CDR3 is built from 15 residues. V dropped 2 bases and J dropped 4 bases, with 14 bases sitting between them. The germline V gene encodes CDR1 KGHSH and CDR2 LQKENI. The CDR3 nucleotides read TGTGCCAGCTCACCAAGAGATTGGGGAGCCACTGAAGCTTTCTTT. It is translated as CASSPRDWGATEAFF.

This chain links TRBV5-5 with TRBJ1-6; 8 nucleotides line up with TRBD1. Germline values: CDR1 SGHKS, CDR2 YYEKEE (reference sequence). The CDR3 has 16 residues. The trim removed 4 bases at V and 6 bases at J, leaving 9 bases unmatched. The CDR3: CASSPHRDRLNSPLHF. DNA of the CDR3: TGTGCCAGCAGCCCTCATAGGGACAGGCTTAATTCACCCCTCCACTTT.

The V call is TRBV6-1, the J call TRBJ2-2, with 10 bases aligning to TRBD1. The CDR3 totals 15 residues. Germline CDR1 MNHNS, CDR2 SASEGT. Germline trimming cut 4 bases from V and 4 bases from J; bases unmatched to any gene: 3. The chain's CDR3 is CASSVRDRGTGELFF. The CDR3 nucleotides are TGTGCCAGCAGTGTACGGGACAGGGGCACCGGGGAGCTGTTTTTT.

The gene calls are TRBV6-5 and TRBJ1-1, with D possibly matching TRBD1 (6 bases). V was pared by 5 bases and J by 2 bases, with 12 bases between. The germline gives CDR1 MNHEY, CDR2 SVGAGI. This CDR3 is built from 14 residues. The CDR3 is CASSGRTDNTEAFF. The DNA of the CDR3 is TGTGCCAGCAGTGGCCGGACAGACAACACTGAAGCTTTCTTT.

The chain recombines TRBV29-1 with TRBJ1-2, with 7 bases matching TRBD1. Germline CDR1 SQVTM, CDR2 ANQGSEA. V gave up 4 bases and J gave up 5 bases; unmatched junction bases: 7. The CDR3 covers 13 residues. The CDR3 nucleotides read TGCAGCGTTGGTACTCAGGGGGGGTATGGCTACACCTTC. Encoded protein: CSVGTQGGYGYTF.

The rearrangement uses TRBV11-2 and TRBJ2-2; D remains ambiguous. Germline assignment: CDR1 SGHAT and CDR2 FQNNGV. The CDR3 is 16 residues long. V was pared by 3 bases and J by 7 bases, with 18 bases between. The CDR3 protein is CASSLAGSFWFGELFF. Written as DNA, the CDR3 is TGTGCCAGCAGCTTGGCAGGATCCTTCTGGTTCGGGGAGCTGTTTTTT.

The chain couples TRBV7-3 to TRBJ2-1; 9 positions agree with TRBD2. V shed 9 bases and J 0 bases; nucleotides not matched to a gene: 0. CDR1 is SGHTA and CDR2 is FQGTGA in the germline V gene. The CDR3 runs 13 residues. For the CDR3, the DNA is TGTGCCAGTAGCGGGGGCTCCTACAATGAGCAGTTCTTC. Translated, it gives CASSGGSYNEQFF.